Listed below are T cell receptor beta chains from one sample, sequenced in a study of T cells in narcolepsy. Generated by immunoSEQ multiplex PCR, the TCRdb table keeps only in-frame clones and is missing some. The data contain 37,000 or so clones, 70% to 90% of them seen just once; the ten biggest clones take up about 1.5%. Source material: CD45RA- memory CD4+ T cells from PBMCs. All receptors derive from a human donor with narcolepsy. The CDR3 runs from the conserved cysteine through the conserved F or W. Fields, in order: J gene, V gene, clone size, D gene, CDR3 DNA, CDR3 protein. The D gene is left open where the match is weak. Expanded clones are given a class, and other clones once, few, many or no size at all.

j_gene: TRBJ1-1; v_gene: TRBV9; abundance: .; d_gene: .; CDR3nt: TGTGCCAGCAGCGTAGGCCGCAGGGTGGACACTGAAGCTTTCTTT; CDR3aa: CASSVGRRVDTEAFF
j_gene: TRBJ1-3; v_gene: TRBV2; abundance: .; d_gene: .; CDR3nt: TGTGCCAGCAGTCTGGGGAAGGACACCATATATTTT; CDR3aa: CASSLGKDTIYF
j_gene: TRBJ2-7; v_gene: TRBV2; abundance: .; d_gene: TRBD2; CDR3nt: TGTGCCAGCAGTGAAGCCAAAGGTCGCGGGGGGGGCGAGCAGTACTTC; CDR3aa: CASSEAKGRGGGEQYF
j_gene: TRBJ2-6; v_gene: TRBV7-3; abundance: .; d_gene: .; CDR3nt: TGTGCCAGCAGCTTAATAGCCGGGGCAGGGGCCAACGTCCTGACTTTC; CDR3aa: CASSLIAGAGANVLTF
j_gene: TRBJ1-2; v_gene: TRBV29-1; abundance: .; d_gene: TRBD1; CDR3nt: TGCAGCGCCTCGGACAGGGCAACTGGCTACACCTTC; CDR3aa: CSASDRATGYTF
j_gene: TRBJ1-1; v_gene: TRBV9; abundance: .; d_gene: .; CDR3nt: TGTGCCAGCAGCTCGAGCGGAGGGTTTGGCACTGAAGCTTTCTTT; CDR3aa: CASSSSGGFGTEAFF
j_gene: TRBJ1-1; v_gene: TRBV15; abundance: once; d_gene: TRBD1; CDR3nt: TGTGCCACCAGCAGAGTGGGGACAGGGACAACTGAAGCTTTCTTT; CDR3aa: CATSRVGTGTTEAFF
j_gene: TRBJ2-1; v_gene: TRBV9; abundance: .; d_gene: .; CDR3nt: TGTGCCAGCAGCCCCCGGGGTGGGGCAGACAATGAGCAGTTCTTC; CDR3aa: CASSPRGGADNEQFF
j_gene: TRBJ1-5; v_gene: TRBV19; abundance: .; d_gene: .; CDR3nt: TGTGCCAGTAACGGGCAGGTCAATCAGCCCCAGCATTTT; CDR3aa: CASNGQVNQPQHF
j_gene: TRBJ1-1; v_gene: TRBV11-2; abundance: .; d_gene: .; CDR3nt: TGTGCCAGCAGCTTAGAGCGTTTGAACACTGAAGCTTTCTTT; CDR3aa: CASSLERLNTEAFF
j_gene: TRBJ1-4; v_gene: TRBV9; abundance: .; d_gene: TRBD1; CDR3nt: TGTGCCAGCAGCCCGGGACAGGGTAATGAAAAACTGTTTTTT; CDR3aa: CASSPGQGNEKLFF
j_gene: TRBJ2-3; v_gene: TRBV18; abundance: .; d_gene: TRBD1; CDR3nt: TGTGCCAGCTCCGTTCCAGGGGGATTCACAGATACGCAGTATTTT; CDR3aa: CASSVPGGFTDTQYF
j_gene: TRBJ2-3; v_gene: TRBV6-6; abundance: .; d_gene: .; CDR3nt: TGTGCCAGCCATCAAGTCTCTAGCACAGATACGCAGTATTTT; CDR3aa: CASHQVSSTDTQYF
j_gene: TRBJ1-1; v_gene: TRBV9; abundance: .; d_gene: .; CDR3nt: TGTGCCAGCAGCGTAGTCGCGACCTCGGGCACTGAAGCTTTCTTT; CDR3aa: CASSVVATSGTEAFF
j_gene: TRBJ2-5; v_gene: TRBV4-3; abundance: .; d_gene: TRBD2; CDR3nt: TGCGCCAGCAGCCAATCTCTAGCGGGGGTCTTCAGGGAGACCCAGTACTTC; CDR3aa: CASSQSLAGVFRETQYF
j_gene: TRBJ2-5; v_gene: TRBV10-3; abundance: .; d_gene: .; CDR3nt: TGTGCCATCAGTGGGGGGTACCAAGAGACCCAGTACTTC; CDR3aa: CAISGGYQETQYF
j_gene: TRBJ1-5; v_gene: TRBV5-1; abundance: .; d_gene: .; CDR3nt: TGCGCCAGCAGCGAGCAGGGTACCAATCAGCCCCAGCATTTT; CDR3aa: CASSEQGTNQPQHF
j_gene: TRBJ1-6; v_gene: TRBV11-2; abundance: .; d_gene: .; CDR3nt: TGTGCCAGCAGCTCATTGGGGGGAATGGGGTCACCCCTCCACTTT; CDR3aa: CASSSLGGMGSPLHF
j_gene: TRBJ2-7; v_gene: TRBV4-1; abundance: .; d_gene: TRBD1; CDR3nt: TGCGCCAGCAGCCAGTTACAGGGGGCGAGAAACGAGCAGTACTTC; CDR3aa: CASSQLQGARNEQYF
j_gene: TRBJ1-2; v_gene: TRBV14; abundance: .; d_gene: .; CDR3nt: TGTGCCAGCAGCCGGGGGGGCGCCGTTGGCTACACCTTC; CDR3aa: CASSRGGAVGYTF
j_gene: TRBJ1-2; v_gene: TRBV27; abundance: .; d_gene: TRBD1; CDR3nt: TGTGCCAGCGGACAGGGCTTGGGGAACTATGGCTACACCTTC; CDR3aa: CASGQGLGNYGYTF
j_gene: TRBJ2-2; v_gene: TRBV25-1; abundance: .; d_gene: .; CDR3nt: TGTGCCAGCAGTGAAAGTATGGTGGCCGGGGAGCTGTTTTTT; CDR3aa: CASSESMVAGELFF
j_gene: TRBJ1-6; v_gene: TRBV25-1; abundance: .; d_gene: TRBD1; CDR3nt: TGTGCCAGCACCGGGACAGTAATAGCACCCCTCCACTTT; CDR3aa: CASTGTVIAPLHF
j_gene: TRBJ2-3; v_gene: TRBV15; abundance: .; d_gene: .; CDR3nt: TGTGCCACCAGCAAAGTGTTTGGGGGGGCTAGCACAGATACGCAGTATTTT; CDR3aa: CATSKVFGGASTDTQYF
j_gene: TRBJ1-4; v_gene: TRBV2; abundance: .; d_gene: TRBD1; CDR3nt: TGTGCCAGCAGAGCTAGGACAGGGGTGGGGGAAAAACTGTTTTTT; CDR3aa: CASRARTGVGEKLFF
j_gene: TRBJ2-3; v_gene: TRBV7-9; abundance: .; d_gene: TRBD2; CDR3nt: TGTGCCAGCAGACCTAGCGGGAGCACAGATACGCAGTATTTT; CDR3aa: CASRPSGSTDTQYF
j_gene: TRBJ1-1; v_gene: TRBV6-6; abundance: .; d_gene: .; CDR3nt: TGTGCCAGCACCGAGGTCACTGAAGCTTTCTTT; CDR3aa: CASTEVTEAFF
j_gene: TRBJ1-6; v_gene: TRBV11-2; abundance: .; d_gene: TRBD1; CDR3nt: TGTGCCAGCAGCTTTGGGACAGGCGGACTCCCCCTCCACTTT; CDR3aa: CASSFGTGGLPLHF
j_gene: TRBJ2-4; v_gene: TRBV28; abundance: .; d_gene: TRBD1; CDR3nt: TGTGCCAGCGGGCCCGGCCGGGACAGGGGATACATTCAGTACTTC; CDR3aa: CASGPGRDRGYIQYF
j_gene: TRBJ2-7; v_gene: TRBV4-2; abundance: .; d_gene: .; CDR3nt: TGTGCCAGCACTTCCTTGTGGGGCGAGCAGTACTTC; CDR3aa: CASTSLWGEQYF
j_gene: TRBJ1-1; v_gene: TRBV7-3; abundance: .; d_gene: .; CDR3nt: TGTGCCAGCAGTGAGACAGTGAACACTGAAGCTTTCTTT; CDR3aa: CASSETVNTEAFF
j_gene: TRBJ2-1; v_gene: TRBV6-6; abundance: .; d_gene: TRBD2; CDR3nt: TGTGCCAGCAGTTCCCTAGCGGGGGGGCCGTACAATGAGCAGTTCTTC; CDR3aa: CASSSLAGGPYNEQFF
j_gene: TRBJ1-6; v_gene: TRBV6-1; abundance: .; d_gene: .; CDR3nt: TGTGCCAGCAGTGACTCCTATAATTCACCCCTCCACTTT; CDR3aa: CASSDSYNSPLHF
j_gene: TRBJ1-2; v_gene: TRBV5-5; abundance: .; d_gene: .; CDR3nt: TGTGCCAGCAGTTTAATAAACGGGGAGGGATCTGGCTACACCTTC; CDR3aa: CASSLINGEGSGYTF
j_gene: TRBJ2-3; v_gene: TRBV2; abundance: .; d_gene: TRBD1; CDR3nt: TGTGCCAGCAGACAGGGGCGTACCACAGATACGCAGTATTTT; CDR3aa: CASRQGRTTDTQYF
j_gene: TRBJ2-5; v_gene: TRBV5-6; abundance: .; d_gene: .; CDR3nt: TGTGCCAGCAGCTCCGGACAGATCCAAGAGACCCAGTACTTC; CDR3aa: CASSSGQIQETQYF
j_gene: TRBJ2-1; v_gene: TRBV4-2; abundance: .; d_gene: .; CDR3nt: TGTGCCAGCAGCCAAGATTTAACAGCCTACAATGAGCAGTTCTTC; CDR3aa: CASSQDLTAYNEQFF
j_gene: TRBJ2-2; v_gene: TRBV27; abundance: .; d_gene: TRBD1; CDR3nt: TGTGCCAGCAGTGCGTACAGGGGCGGGGAGCTGTTTTTT; CDR3aa: CASSAYRGGELFF
j_gene: TRBJ2-5; v_gene: TRBV15; abundance: .; d_gene: .; CDR3nt: TGTGCCACCAGCCCCCCGGGGGAAGAGACCCAGTACTTC; CDR3aa: CATSPPGEETQYF
j_gene: TRBJ1-5; v_gene: TRBV28; abundance: .; d_gene: .; CDR3nt: TGTGCCAGCAGTTGGGGTCAGCCCCAGCATTTT; CDR3aa: CASSWGQPQHF
j_gene: TRBJ1-6; v_gene: TRBV7-9; abundance: .; d_gene: .; CDR3nt: TGTGCCAGCAGCTTAGCGGGCAGTAATTCACCCCTCCACTTT; CDR3aa: CASSLAGSNSPLHF
j_gene: TRBJ2-7; v_gene: TRBV27; abundance: .; d_gene: .; CDR3nt: TGTGCCAGCAGATTATTATCTGGACGGGTACAGGGTAAGACCTACGAGCAGTACTTC; CDR3aa: CASRLLSGRVQGKTYEQYF
j_gene: TRBJ2-7; v_gene: TRBV18; abundance: .; d_gene: TRBD1; CDR3nt: TGTGCCAGCTCACCGGGACAGGTTTCCTACGAGCAGTACTTC; CDR3aa: CASSPGQVSYEQYF